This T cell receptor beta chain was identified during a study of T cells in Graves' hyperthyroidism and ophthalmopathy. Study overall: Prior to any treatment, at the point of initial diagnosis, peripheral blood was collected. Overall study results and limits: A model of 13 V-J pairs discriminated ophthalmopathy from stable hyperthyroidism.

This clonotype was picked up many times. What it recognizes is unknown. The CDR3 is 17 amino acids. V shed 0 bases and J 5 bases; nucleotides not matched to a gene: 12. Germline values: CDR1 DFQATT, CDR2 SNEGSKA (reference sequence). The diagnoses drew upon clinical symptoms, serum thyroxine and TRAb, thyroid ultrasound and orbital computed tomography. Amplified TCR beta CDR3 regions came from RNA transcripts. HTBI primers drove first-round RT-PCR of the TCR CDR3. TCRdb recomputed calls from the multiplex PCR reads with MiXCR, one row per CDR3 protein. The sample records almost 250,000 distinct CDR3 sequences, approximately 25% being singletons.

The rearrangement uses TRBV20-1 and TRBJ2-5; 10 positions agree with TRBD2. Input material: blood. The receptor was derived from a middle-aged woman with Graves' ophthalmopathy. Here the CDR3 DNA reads TGCAGTGCTAGAGATCTGCAGCGGGAGGGTAAAGGCGAGACCCAGTACTTC. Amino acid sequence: CSARDLQREGKGETQYF.